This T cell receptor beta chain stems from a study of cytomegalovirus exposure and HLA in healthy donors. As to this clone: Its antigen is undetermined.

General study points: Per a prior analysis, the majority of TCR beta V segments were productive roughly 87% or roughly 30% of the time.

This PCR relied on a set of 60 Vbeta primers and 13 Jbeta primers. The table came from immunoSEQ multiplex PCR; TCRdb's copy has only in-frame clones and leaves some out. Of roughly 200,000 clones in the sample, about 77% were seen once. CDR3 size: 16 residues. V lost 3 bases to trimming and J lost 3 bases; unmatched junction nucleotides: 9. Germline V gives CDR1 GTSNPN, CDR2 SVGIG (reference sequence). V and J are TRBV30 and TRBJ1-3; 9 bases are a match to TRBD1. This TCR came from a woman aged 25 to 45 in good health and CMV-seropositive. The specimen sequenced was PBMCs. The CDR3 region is CAWSGGQGSYGNTIYF. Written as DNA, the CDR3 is TGTGCCTGGAGCGGAGGACAGGGGAGCTATGGAAACACCATATATTTT.